This T cell receptor (beta chain) was obtained from a study of T cell changes during pregnancy in multiple sclerosis. Method: immunoSEQ multiplex PCR; TCRdb's copy keeps in-frame clones and lacks some. Here the sample spans more than 40,000 clones, under 90% being singletons. The CDR3 covers 16 residues. Germline CDR1 is SGDLS and CDR2 is YYNGEE. The V and J ends lost 4 bases and 5 bases, in that order; junction bases with no gene match: 12. The sequenced sample was peripheral blood, obtained in the first trimester of pregnancy. The chain links TRBV9 to TRBJ2-5; 9 bases map to TRBD2. The receptor was derived from a female donor in good health, enrolled as a control in a pregnancy study. This CDR3 reads CASSPRGSGSMETQYF. In nucleotides, the CDR3 is TGTGCCAGCAGCCCCCGAGGTAGCGGGAGTATGGAGACCCAGTACTTC. Using reference TRBV9 and TRBJ2-5 for the parts outside the CDR3, the full variable domain is DSGVTQTPKHLITATGQRVTLRCSPRSGDLSVYWYQQSLDQGLQFLIQYYNGEERAKGNILERFSAQQFPDLHSELNLSSLELGDSALYFCASSPRGSGSMETQYFGPGTRLLVL.